This T cell receptor (beta chain) appears in the sequencing data of a study of long-term antiretroviral therapy in people with HIV. About this clone itself: As yet, its antigen is unknown.

The run of the v3.0 immunoSEQ assay was at survey level. Roughly 35,000-50,000 T-cell genomes per sample were the sequencing target. TCRdb's copy holds only in-frame clones and misses some; the assay was immunoSEQ multiplex PCR. The data show about 38,000 clones, around 80% seen once. Study findings and constraints: Absence of data on ART adherence, viral resistance or therapy changes was noted. Following ART, diversity rose but still fell short of transplant donor controls.

Every donor had one or more pre-ART and two or more post-ART PBMC samples. In germline, CDR1 is SGHRS, CDR2 YFSETQ. V dropped 2 bases and J dropped 0 bases, with 9 bases sitting between them. CDR3 length equals 16 residues. This chain links TRBV5-1 with TRBJ2-6; D ambiguous. This receptor was taken from a young man with HIV. The material was unsorted PBMCs, obtained 1.5 years after starting antiretroviral therapy. The CDR3 reads CASSFRRASGANVLTF. The CDR3 coding sequence is TGCGCCAGCAGCTTCCGCCGGGCCTCTGGGGCCAACGTCCTGACTTTC.